The sequence of this T cell receptor beta chain was determined in a study of T cell changes during pregnancy in multiple sclerosis. This clone appeared once. Sequenced by immunoSEQ multiplex PCR; TCRdb stores in-frame clones only, minus some. In the table there are about 100,000 clones, around 92% of which are singletons. This clonotype was sampled from a female donor with multiple sclerosis, enrolled in a pregnancy study. Source: peripheral blood, taken in the first trimester of pregnancy.

CDR3 amino acids: CASNTNGQPTYEQYF. In DNA, the CDR3 is TGTGCCAGCAATACTAACGGACAGCCCACCTACGAGCAGTACTTC. V gene TRBV28 combines with J gene TRBJ2-7, with D possibly matching TRBD1 (6 bases). The V end was cut by 7 bases, the J end by 2 bases, with 18 bases between. Germline V lookup: CDR1 MDHEN, CDR2 SYDVKM. The CDR3 loop spans 15 amino acids.